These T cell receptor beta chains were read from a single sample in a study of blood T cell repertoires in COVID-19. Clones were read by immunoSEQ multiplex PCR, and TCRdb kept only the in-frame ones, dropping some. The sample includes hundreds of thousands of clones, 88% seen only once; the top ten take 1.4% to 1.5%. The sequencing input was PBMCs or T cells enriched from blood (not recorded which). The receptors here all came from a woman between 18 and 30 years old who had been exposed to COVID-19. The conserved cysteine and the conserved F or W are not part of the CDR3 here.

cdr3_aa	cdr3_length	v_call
ASSYGRQGNSPLH	13	TRBV6-2/TRBV6-3
ASSLERLAKNIQY	13	TRBV6-2/TRBV6-3
ASSYAGIDYEQY	12	TRBV6-5
ASSLTSGSGLETQY	14	TRBV5-1
ASSLGGGRNEQF	12	TRBV19
ASRYRENTGELF	12	TRBV9
ASSSGHSEKLF	11	TRBV7-8
ASSLSRGQDTQY	12	TRBV28
ASSYRGQGTEQY	12	TRBV6-2/TRBV6-3
AISEPSGRHAYEQY	14	TRBV10-3
SVEGLADTDTQY	12	TRBV29-1
ASSLPSLGGREAF	13	TRBV28
ASSLGQRASYEQY	13	TRBV11-2
ASRYRQGTNEKLF	13	TRBV27
ARGDRAYEQY	10	TRBV2
ASSGWSRGRMNTEAF	15	TRBV7-9
ASSPQGFMTEAF	12	TRBV19
ASSDSNNQPQH	11	TRBV28
ASSLGTDSYGYT	12	TRBV7-2
ASSPVLQGNTEAF	13	TRBV14
AISPTVVPNYGYT	13	TRBV10-3
ASSLKDRDTEAF	12	TRBV5-4
ASSPRQDNYGYT	12	TRBV9
ASSQELAGTYTDTQY	15	TRBV4-1
ASSLAQAALDGYT	13	TRBV5-1
SGRDRGHEKLF	11	TRBV29-1
ASSTSSAADTQY	12	TRBV19
ASSPRGLLNTGELF	14	TRBV13
ASSSKTRDRVSIAGELF	17	TRBV28
ASSQEGAGRWTEQY	14	TRBV3-1/TRBV3-2
ASSLLAGGTDTQY	13	TRBV5-1
ASTQTGYSNQPQH	13	TRBV6-5
ASSLIASSSYNEQF	14	TRBV27
ASSFGEKGTDTQY	13	TRBV19
ASSQDQREGLDEQF	14	TRBV4-2
ASSLAGLTNTGELF	14	TRBV7-2
ASSLTVNTEAF	11	TRBV5-6
ASSLNAGPGLEQF	13	TRBV11-3
ASSLNRALNTGELF	14	TRBV5-5
ASSQELAGVTYNEQF	15	TRBV4-3
ASSMGQGRRAGNQPQH	16	TRBV19
ASRNGHTTNEKLF	13	TRBV2
ASRFDSTPSNQPQH	14	TRBV7-8
AITRTSATDTQY	12	TRBV10-3
ASILNGGSTNEKLF	14	TRBV2
ASSMIPTGVLSGELF	15	TRBV19
ASSPYQETQY	10	TRBV7-6
ASSQTDYEQY	10	TRBV5-6
ASSQGTGKNEKLF	13	TRBV4-3
AWSDSETQY	9	TRBV30
SARTVMNTEAF	11	TRBV29-1
ASSLIPTGGTEAF	13	TRBV4-3
ANRDRINYGYT	11	TRBV2
ASSPGSYEQY	10	TRBV18
ASSYAGVGYT	10	TRBV6-2/TRBV6-3
ASSSTGGPYNEQF	13	TRBV7-6
ASSLVRGNEQY	11	TRBV12-3/TRBV12-4
ASSFFGVEAGIKETQY	16	TRBV7-2
ASSPNTAPGELF	12	TRBV18